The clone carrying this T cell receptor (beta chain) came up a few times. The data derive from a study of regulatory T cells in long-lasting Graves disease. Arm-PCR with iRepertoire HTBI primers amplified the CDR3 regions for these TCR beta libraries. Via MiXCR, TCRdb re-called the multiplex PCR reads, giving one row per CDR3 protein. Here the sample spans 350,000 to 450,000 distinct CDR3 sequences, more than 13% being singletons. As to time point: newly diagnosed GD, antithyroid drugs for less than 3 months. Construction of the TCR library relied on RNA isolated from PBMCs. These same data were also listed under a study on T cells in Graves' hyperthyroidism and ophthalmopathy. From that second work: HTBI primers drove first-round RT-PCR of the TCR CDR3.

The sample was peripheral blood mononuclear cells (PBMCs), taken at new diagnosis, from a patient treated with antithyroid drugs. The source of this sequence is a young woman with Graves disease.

CDR3 bases: TGTGCCAGCAGCGCGGGACTAGCGATCTACGAGCAGTACTTC. This gives the protein CASSAGLAIYEQYF. This rearrangement joins TRBV7-2 to TRBJ2-7; 10 positions match TRBD2. After removal of 5 bases from V and 3 bases from J, the junction contained 4 bases not matched to a gene. This CDR3 is built from 14 residues. CDR1 is SGHTA and CDR2 is FQGNSA in the germline V gene.